This entry describes one T cell receptor beta chain. Antigen specificity is unknown. Germline assignment: CDR1 SQVTM and CDR2 ANQGSEA. The CDR3 sequence is 15 residues long. Trimming cost V 6 bases and J 4 bases; bases outside gene matches: 9. Preparation of the TCRbeta library was carried out with unique molecular identifiers. TCRdb fed the PCR reads into MiXCR, producing one record per CDR3 protein. The sample lists about a million distinct CDR3 sequences, around 30% occurring once. These data are taken from a study of T-cell reconstitution after alpha-beta-depleted transplantation in children. Study-level findings and limits: Most T-cell counts and diversity one year after the transplant came from T cells that were newly produced. The origin of alpha-beta T cells about two months after transplant was reportedly several hundred expanded graft clones. Recipient T cells and thymic progenitors that survived gave rise to the high TCRbeta diversity observed at day 60 in some patients.

V and J are TRBV29-1 and TRBJ1-1, with 12 nucleotides matching TRBD1. The TCR sequence derives from a boy younger than two who had a stem cell transplant for SCID, so the T cells may come from the graft donor. The starting material was PBMCs, mostly from graft donor cells, obtained 360 days after TCRalphabeta/CD19-depleted stem cell transplant. The chain's CDR3 is CSVGGTGGRSTEAFF. Here the CDR3 DNA reads TGCAGCGTGGGGGGGACAGGGGGCAGGAGCACTGAAGCTTTCTTT.